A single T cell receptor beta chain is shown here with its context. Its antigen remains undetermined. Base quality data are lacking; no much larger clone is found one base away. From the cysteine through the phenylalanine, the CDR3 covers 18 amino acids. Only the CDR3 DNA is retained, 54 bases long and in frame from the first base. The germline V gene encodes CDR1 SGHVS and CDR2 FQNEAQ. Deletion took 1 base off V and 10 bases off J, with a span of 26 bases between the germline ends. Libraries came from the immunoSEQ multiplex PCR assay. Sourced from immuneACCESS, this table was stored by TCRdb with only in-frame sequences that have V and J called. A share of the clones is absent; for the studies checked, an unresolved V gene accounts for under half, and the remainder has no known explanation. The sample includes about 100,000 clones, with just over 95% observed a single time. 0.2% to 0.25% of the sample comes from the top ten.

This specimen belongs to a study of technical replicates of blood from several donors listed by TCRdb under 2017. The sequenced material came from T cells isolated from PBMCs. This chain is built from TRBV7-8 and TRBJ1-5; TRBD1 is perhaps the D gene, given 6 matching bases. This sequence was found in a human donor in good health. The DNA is TGTGCCAGCAGCTTAGTAGTGGGAGGGGGGTCGTCCCCTCTCCCCCAGCATTTT. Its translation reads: CASSLVVGGGSSPLPQHF.